This TCR beta chain is drawn from a study of shared clonotypes between healthy human individuals. This table comes from immunoSEQ multiplex PCR, and its TCRdb copy is limited to in-frame clones, with some not included. The sample includes under 2.5 million clones, approximately 90% of them seen just once. Details on this clone: The antigen remains undetermined.

Study results and limitations: Rarefaction showed sorted-subset sequencing was incomplete despite large depth.

The J segment lost 6 bases and the V segment lost 11 bases, leaving 7 bases of the junction unmatched. From germline, CDR1 is ENHRY and CDR2 SYGVKD. The CDR3 consists of 13 residues. Each of the donors was a healthy adult who was HIV-negative and had not had a recent acute infection or vaccination. A CD45RA-negative memory subset and a CD45RA+ naive subset were separated from the CD4+ cells. Material for sequencing was naive CD4+ T cells from PBMCs. The subset: CD45RA+ positively selected. The chain links TRBV10-3 to TRBJ2-7; 13 positions agree with TRBD2. The sequence derives from a man aged 18 to 30 in good health. Some clones in this sample may be carry-over from other donors' samples. CDR3 nucleotide sequence: TGTGCCGCACAGGGACTAGCGGGAACCGAGCAGTACTTC. This gives the protein CAAQGLAGTEQYF.